This T cell receptor beta chain derives from a study of T cell changes during pregnancy in multiple sclerosis. Germline V gene data show CDR1 as SGDLS and CDR2 as YYNGEE. The CDR3 is 19 amino acids. Trimming at V came to 4 bases and at J to 3 bases, leaving 17 bases not matched to a gene. Generated by immunoSEQ multiplex PCR, the TCRdb table keeps only in-frame clones and is missing some. The sample lists about 64,000 clones, about 92% seen once, with more than 2% in the top ten. This chain uses TRBV9 with TRBJ2-3; 10 positions match TRBD1. The sample was peripheral blood, taken in the second trimester of pregnancy. The TCR sequence derives from a female donor in good health, enrolled as a control in a pregnancy study. The CDR3 DNA follows: TGTGCCAGCAGCCCAAAGTGGGGTGGGGGGACAGGGGTAACAGATACGCAGTATTTT. It translates to CASSPKWGGGTGVTDTQYF.